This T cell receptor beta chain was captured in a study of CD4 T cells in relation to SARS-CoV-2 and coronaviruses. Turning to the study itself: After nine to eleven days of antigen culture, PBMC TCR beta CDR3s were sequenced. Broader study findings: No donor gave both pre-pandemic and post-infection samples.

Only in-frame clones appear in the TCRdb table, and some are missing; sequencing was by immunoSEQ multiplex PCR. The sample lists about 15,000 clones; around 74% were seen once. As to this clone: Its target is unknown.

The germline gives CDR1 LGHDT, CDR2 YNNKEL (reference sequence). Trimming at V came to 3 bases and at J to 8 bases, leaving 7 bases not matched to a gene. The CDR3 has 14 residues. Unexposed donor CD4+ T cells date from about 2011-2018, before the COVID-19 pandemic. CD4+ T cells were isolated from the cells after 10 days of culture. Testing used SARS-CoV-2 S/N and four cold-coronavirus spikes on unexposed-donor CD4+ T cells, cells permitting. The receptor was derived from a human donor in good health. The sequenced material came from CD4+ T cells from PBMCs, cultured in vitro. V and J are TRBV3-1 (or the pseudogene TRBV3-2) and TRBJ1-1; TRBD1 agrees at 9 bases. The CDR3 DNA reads TGTGCCAGCAGCCAGGGAACACAGGGGGCGGAAGCTTTCTTT. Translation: CASSQGTQGAEAFF.